The next 27 T cell receptor beta chains were all read from a single sample in a study of graft-versus-host responses after intestinal transplantation. Sequencing used immunoSEQ multiplex PCR; TCRdb keeps in-frame clones, though not all of them. The data show 130,000 to 150,000 clones, with about nine tenths seen just once and around 0.2% held by the top ten. These receptors have no identified antigens. Sample: unstimulated CD4+ T cells sorted from spleen or lymph node cells, taken before intestinal transplant. The receptors were sampled from a human donor who received an intestinal transplant.

The rearrangement joins TRBV6-5 to TRBJ2-7; D remains ambiguous. Trimming cost V 1 base and J 2 bases, with 12 bases left between them. This CDR3 spans 15 amino acids. Looked up from germline, CDR1 is MNHEY and CDR2 is SVGAGI. The CDR3 coding sequence is TGTGCCAGCAGTTACTTACCCTCCTCCACCTACGAGCAGTACTTC. Protein: CASSYLPSSTYEQYF.

The chain links TRBV10-3 to TRBJ2-3; 11 nucleotides agree with TRBD2. Germline CDR1 and CDR2: ENHRY and SYGVKD. This CDR3 region has 16 residues. The V and J ends lost 0 bases and 4 bases, in that order; junction bases with no gene match: 3. CDR3 sequence (DNA): TGTGCCATCAGTGAGTCGGTAGCGGGAGGGCCAGATACGCAGTATTTT. This encodes CAISESVAGGPDTQYF.

This clone showed up just a few times. J is TRBJ1-1 and V is TRBV6-5; possibly TRBD1 for D (6 bases). The V end was cut by 0 bases, the J end by 4 bases, with 12 bases between. The CDR3 runs to 15 residues. Germline V lookup: CDR1 MNHEY, CDR2 SVGAGI. CDR3 coding DNA: TGTGCCAGCAGTTACTCGAGCCAACAGGGCACTGAAGCTTTCTTT. It yields the protein CASSYSSQQGTEAFF.

J is TRBJ2-6 and V is TRBV9; D uncertain. Germline-derived CDR1 and CDR2 are SGDLS and YYNGEE. The germline V and J ends were trimmed by 2 bases and 4 bases, with 4 bases remaining between them. The CDR3 has 13 residues. CDR3 in amino acids: CASSVPGANVLTF. The CDR3 DNA follows: TGTGCCAGCAGCGTCCCCGGGGCCAACGTCCTGACTTTC. Using reference TRBV9 and TRBJ2-6 for the parts outside the CDR3, the full variable domain is DSGVTQTPKHLITATGQRVTLRCSPRSGDLSVYWYQQSLDQGLQFLIQYYNGEERAKGNILERFSAQQFPDLHSELNLSSLELGDSALYFCASSVPGANVLTFGAGSRLTVL.

A single count supports this clone. The chain carries TRBV2 and TRBJ2-7; D call uncertain. This CDR3 is built from 10 residues. The V end lost 5 bases, the J end lost 6 bases, and 5 bases lay between the germline ends. The V gene's germline CDR1 is SNHLY and CDR2 FYNNEI. The CDR3 region is CASSLAEQYF. The CDR3 coding sequence is TGTGCCAGCAGTCTGGCCGAGCAGTACTTC.

The chain joins TRBV18 to TRBJ2-4; a weak D match, TRBD1 (6 bases). Deletions cut 2 bases from V and 8 bases from J, with 16 bases between. CDR3 length: 15 residues. In germline, CDR1 is KGHSH, CDR2 LQKENI. For the CDR3, the DNA is TGTGCCAGCTCACCAATCCCAGGGGATGGGGACATTCAGTACTTC. It encodes CASSPIPGDGDIQYF. Full variable domain (outside the CDR3, taken from reference TRBV18 and TRBJ2-4): NAGVMQNPRHLVRRRGQEARLRCSPMKGHSHVYWYRQLPEEGLKFMVYLQKENIIDESGMPKERFSAEFPKEGPSILRIQQVVRGDSAAYFCASSPIPGDGDIQYFGAGTRLSVL.

This sequence joins TRBV27 and TRBJ1-4, with TRBD1 as a possible D gene (5 bases). The V gene's germline CDR1 is MNHEY and CDR2 SMNVEV (reference sequence). The CDR3 sequence is 16 residues long. Trimming removed 3 bases from V and 3 bases from J, with 14 bases in between. The CDR3 nucleotides read TGTGCCAGCAGTTTCGGGGGGGGTTTTTCTAATGAAAAACTGTTTTTT. Translation gives CASSFGGGFSNEKLFF.

The chain is built from TRBV7-9 and TRBJ2-6; D not certain. Germline lookup yields CDR1 SEHNR and CDR2 FQNEAQ (reference sequence). The CDR3 spans 15 residues. Trimming left V 1 base short and J 4 bases short, with 8 bases between. The DNA for the CDR3 is TGTGCCAGCAGCTTAGGGGCCCAGGGGGCCAACGTCCTGACTTTC. Translated, it gives CASSLGAQGANVLTF.

The chain carries TRBV6-1 and TRBJ2-1; D may be TRBD1 (6 bases). The length of the CDR3 is 19 residues. Germline-derived CDR1 and CDR2 are MNHNS and SASEGT. V lost 3 bases and J lost 4, with 25 bases in between. The CDR3 DNA follows: TGTGCCAGCAGTGAGAAGTTTCGTATGACAGGAAACTTTTACAATGAGCAGTTCTTC. Its protein is CASSEKFRMTGNFYNEQFF.

This chain joins TRBV30 and TRBJ1-3; D gene unclear. This CDR3 spans 16 amino acids. V lost 5 bases to trimming and J lost 0 bases, with 17 bases between them. Germline CDR1 GTSNPN, CDR2 SVGIG (reference sequence). This CDR3 reads CAWRPPFLISGNTIYF. CDR3 nucleotides: TGTGCCTGGCGGCCCCCTTTTTTGATCTCTGGAAACACCATATATTTT.

The CDR3 nucleotides read TGTGCCATCTCTTTAAGGCCAGGGGGCGAATCAGATACGCAGTATTTT. It specifies CAISLRPGGESDTQYF. The chain joins TRBV5-4 to TRBJ2-3; the match to TRBD1 covers 8 bases. V gave up 9 bases and J gave up 4 bases; unmatched junction bases: 16. The CDR3 loop spans 16 amino acids. Germline CDR1 SGHNT, CDR2 YYREEE (reference sequence).

The J gene is TRBJ1-1, the V gene TRBV7-2; D possibly corresponds to TRBD1 (5 bases). This CDR3 has 11 residues. CDR1 and CDR2 from the germline V gene are SGHTA and FQGNSA. Trimming took 11 bases from V and 4 from J, leaving 11 bases between them. CDR3 region: CAGGYSTEAFF. In DNA form, the CDR3 reads TGTGCCGGGGGGTATAGCACTGAAGCTTTCTTT.

The chain recombines TRBV5-1 with TRBJ2-3; D is perhaps TRBD1 (6 bases). The CDR3 is made up of 15 amino acids. CDR1 SGHRS and CDR2 YFSETQ come from the germline V gene. Trimming cost V 0 bases and J 2 bases, with 10 bases left between them. Written as DNA, the CDR3 is TGCGCCAGCAGCTTGGGGGGACACTACACAGATACGCAGTATTTT. It translates to CASSLGGHYTDTQYF.

The rearrangement joins TRBV28 to TRBJ1-2, with D unclear. This CDR3 comprises 12 residues. Trimming pared 6 bases from V and 0 bases from J, leaving 5 bases between. Germline V gene data show CDR1 as MDHEN and CDR2 as SYDVKM. CDR3 amino acids: CASSVSNYGYTF. The DNA of the CDR3 is TGTGCCAGCAGCGTATCTAACTATGGCTACACCTTC.

This clone showed up just a few times. The gene calls are TRBV25-1 and TRBJ2-3; D may be TRBD1 (6 bases). CDR1 is MGHDK, CDR2 SYGVNS, per germline. This CDR3 has 17 amino acids. Trimming removed 1 base at V and 3 bases at J, with 17 bases between. Here the CDR3 reads CASSEWLAGEKTDTQYF. The CDR3 DNA follows: TGTGCCAGCAGTGAATGGTTGGCAGGGGAAAAAACAGATACGCAGTATTTT.

The chain recombines TRBV19 with TRBJ2-3; a possible D gene is TRBD1 (5 bases). This CDR3 is 16 amino acids long. V shed 3 bases and J shed 2 bases, with 15 bases lying between them. Germline CDR1 LNHDA, CDR2 SQIVND (reference sequence). The CDR3 bases are TGTGCCAGTAGTATGGGCCAGGGAAGGTCCACAGATACGCAGTATTTT. It specifies CASSMGQGRSTDTQYF.

CDR3 in DNA: TGTGCCAGCAGTTACTCCGGATGGGACACTGAAGCTTTCTTT. Translated: CASSYSGWDTEAFF. This chain uses TRBV6-5 with TRBJ1-1; D not resolved. The CDR3 covers 14 residues. Per the germline V gene, CDR1 is MNHEY and CDR2 is SVGAGI. Trimming pared 0 bases from V and 3 bases from J, leaving 8 bases between.

The genes are TRBV19 and TRBJ2-1, with 12 bases lining up with TRBD2. V dropped 5 bases and J dropped 5; count of bases not matched to a gene: 10. This CDR3 spans 17 amino acids. CDR1 LNHDA and CDR2 SQIVND come from the germline V gene (reference sequence). The chain's CDR3 is CASSESHLAGGDNEQFF. Written as DNA, the CDR3 is TGTGCCAGTAGTGAATCCCATCTAGCGGGGGGGGACAATGAGCAGTTCTTC.

The sample holds a few counts of this clone. The chain recombines TRBV27 with TRBJ1-1; D is unresolved. This CDR3 region has 12 residues. Germline assignment: CDR1 MNHEY and CDR2 SMNVEV (reference sequence). The V end lost 10 bases, the J end lost 1 base, and 10 bases lay between the germline ends. The CDR3 here is CAIRRPNTEAFF. DNA for the CDR3: TGTGCCATAAGGAGACCGAACACTGAAGCTTTCTTT.

The CDR3 sequence: CASSPPTTVNTEAFF. In DNA, the CDR3 is TGTGCCAGCTCACCACCAACAACCGTGAACACTGAAGCTTTCTTT. The chain recombines TRBV18 with TRBJ1-1, with unresolved D. This CDR3 spans 15 amino acids. Germline CDR1 reads KGHSH; CDR2 reads LQKENI. V lost 0 bases and J lost 0, with 8 bases in between.

The chain uses TRBV7-2 and TRBJ1-5; D unclear. Germline CDR1 SGHTA, CDR2 FQGNSA. The V end was cut by 2 bases, the J end by 4 bases, with 6 bases between. The CDR3 is 13 amino acids. The CDR3 protein is CASSLRGNQPQHF. Written as DNA, the CDR3 is TGTGCCAGCAGCTTAAGAGGTAATCAGCCCCAGCATTTT. Supplemented by reference TRBV7-2 and TRBJ1-5, the full variable domain reads GAGVSQSPSNKVTEKGKDVELRCDPISGHTALYWYRQSLGQGLEFLIYFQGNSAPDKSGLPSDRFSAERTGGSVSTLTIQRTQQEDSAVYLCASSLRGNQPQHFGDGTRLSIL.

The chain joins TRBV11-2 to TRBJ2-1, with 7 positions matching TRBD2. Germline loops: CDR1 SGHAT, CDR2 FQNNGV. The CDR3 is 15 residues long. V was pared by 1 base and J by 9 bases, with 9 bases of the junction left unmatched. As DNA, the CDR3 is TGTGCCAGCAGCTTAGTTGCGGGAGTGGGGGGTGAGCAGTTCTTC. Amino acids: CASSLVAGVGGEQFF.

V is TRBV2 and J is TRBJ2-7, with D maybe TRBD1 (6 bases). The germline V and J ends were trimmed by 2 bases and 2 bases, with 10 bases remaining between them. The length of the CDR3 is 14 residues. Germline-derived CDR1 and CDR2 are SNHLY and FYNNEI. CDR3 in amino acids: CASSETGPTYEQYF. CDR3 DNA sequence: TGTGCCAGCAGTGAAACAGGGCCCACCTACGAGCAGTACTTC.

The chain is built from TRBV19 and TRBJ2-7, with 13 bases matching TRBD2. The CDR3 has 18 amino acids. The germline CDR1 and CDR2 sequences are LNHDA and SQIVND (reference sequence). V shed 6 bases and J 3 bases; nucleotides not matched to a gene: 14. CDR3 bases: TGTGCCAGTAGCCGTGGACTAGCGGGAGAGTCGGTCGGCTACGAGCAGTACTTC. It specifies CASSRGLAGESVGYEQYF.

The CDR3 sequence: CASSPAGGKGSDTQYF. As DNA, the CDR3 is TGCGCCAGCAGCCCGGCAGGCGGGAAAGGGTCAGATACGCAGTATTTT. The rearrangement joins TRBV5-1 to TRBJ2-3, with D possibly TRBD2 on 6 matching bases. There are 16 residues in the CDR3. Trimming took 4 bases from V and 4 from J, leaving 19 bases between them. Per the germline V gene, CDR1 is SGHRS and CDR2 is YFSETQ. The variable domain in full, completed from reference TRBV5-1 and TRBJ2-3, reads KAGVTQTPRYLIKTRGQQVTLSCSPISGHRSVSWYQQTPGQGLQFLFEYFSETQRNKGNFPGRFSGRQFSNSRSEMNVSTLELGDSALYLCASSPAGGKGSDTQYFGPGTRLTVL.

The chain couples TRBV5-6 to TRBJ2-5; D may be TRBD2 (6 bases). The germline V and J ends were trimmed by 3 bases and 5 bases, with 17 bases remaining between them. Per germline, CDR1 SGHDT and CDR2 YYEEEE. This CDR3 is built from 15 residues. For the CDR3, the DNA is TGTGCCAGCAGCTACCAGTTCCCTGGAGGGGAGACCCAGTACTTC. Protein product: CASSYQFPGGETQYF.

The chain combines TRBV6-1 with TRBJ1-2, with unresolved D. CDR1 is MNHNS, CDR2 SASEGT, per germline. CDR3 length equals 15 residues. V was cut by 5 bases and J by 0 bases, with 13 bases left in between. In nucleotides, the CDR3 is TGTGCCAGCAGTTCCCCCCTTGGAGCTAACTATGGCTACACCTTC. This codes for CASSSPLGANYGYTF.